This entry lists 20 T cell receptor beta chains sequenced from one sample in a study of T cells after somatic rescue of genetic block. Sequencing used immunoSEQ multiplex PCR; TCRdb keeps in-frame clones, though not all of them. The profile shows 13,000 or so clones, under 85% of them singletons. Input material: peripheral blood mononuclear cells (PBMCs). These receptors originate from a boy aged 5-17 years.

The rearrangement joins TRBV7-9 to TRBJ2-5; D ambiguous. The J call may be faulty, since TRBJ2-7 better matches the DNA end. CDR3 length: 14 amino acids. Germline V lookup: CDR1 SEHNR, CDR2 FQNEAQ (reference sequence). CDR3 sequence reads: CASSLEGIPYEQYF. The CDR3 DNA reads TGTGCCAGCAGCTTAGAGGGTATCCCCTACGAGCAGTACTTC.

The V and J genes are TRBV4-1 and TRBJ2-7; D unresolved. This CDR3 contains 15 residues. The V gene lost 1 base and the J gene lost 2 bases, with 12 bases spanning the gap. Germline V lookup: CDR1 MGHRA, CDR2 YSYEKL. The CDR3 sequence: CASSQVSSTPYEQYF. In nucleotides, the CDR3 is TGCGCCAGCAGCCAAGTATCGTCGACTCCCTACGAGCAGTACTTC.

This clone was counted only a few times. The rearrangement uses TRBV2 and TRBJ1-2; D perhaps matches TRBD1 (6 bases). The CDR3 sequence is 10 residues long. Germline-derived CDR1 and CDR2 are SNHLY and FYNNEI. The V gene lost 11 bases and the J gene lost 8 bases, with 12 bases spanning the gap. In DNA form, the CDR3 reads TGTGCCGGAGGACAGCTGGGCTACACCTTC. Translated: CAGGQLGYTF.

The V gene is TRBV5-6, the J gene TRBJ2-3; D is undetermined. V shed 0 bases and J shed 0 bases, with 2 bases lying between them. CDR1 and CDR2 (germline): SGHDT, YYEEEE. CDR3 length equals 13 residues. CDR3 in amino acids: CASSLGSTDTQYF. The CDR3 DNA sequence: TGTGCCAGCAGCTTGGGTAGCACAGATACGCAGTATTTT.

The chain uses TRBV5-6 and TRBJ2-3; no firm D call. This CDR3 has 13 amino acids. The V and J ends lost 4 bases and 3 bases respectively, with 9 bases between them. The germline gives CDR1 SGHDT, CDR2 YYEEEE. The CDR3 sequence is CASSPWWTDTQYF. CDR3 nucleotide sequence: TGTGCCAGCAGCCCCTGGTGGACAGATACGCAGTATTTT.

The rearrangement uses TRBV30 and TRBJ2-1; D not certain. Germline V gives CDR1 GTSNPN, CDR2 SVGIG (reference sequence). Trimming shortened V by 4 bases and J by 15 bases, and 7 bases separated the two germline ends. The CDR3 covers 8 residues. DNA of the CDR3: TGTGCCTGGAAGATCGGGTTCTTC. It specifies CAWKIGFF.

The V gene is TRBV7-9, the J gene TRBJ1-5, with 7 positions matching TRBD1. The trim removed 4 bases at V and 2 bases at J, leaving 2 bases unmatched. Germline-derived CDR1 and CDR2 are SEHNR and FQNEAQ (reference sequence). This CDR3 comprises 14 residues. CDR3 loop: CASSSGQGNQPQHF. CDR3 DNA sequence: TGTGCCAGCAGCTCAGGACAGGGCAATCAGCCCCAGCATTTT.

V is TRBV5-1 and J is TRBJ2-3; 9 bases align to TRBD1. Germline loops: CDR1 SGHRS, CDR2 YFSETQ. The trim removed 4 bases at V and 4 bases at J, leaving 16 bases unmatched. The CDR3 is 18 amino acids. The CDR3 sequence: CASSRFLSQGAVADTQYF. For the CDR3, the DNA is TGCGCCAGCAGCCGATTTCTCTCACAGGGGGCGGTGGCAGATACGCAGTATTTT.

V is TRBV7-4 and J is TRBJ1-1, with 9 bases matching TRBD1. This CDR3 spans 19 amino acids. CDR1 is SGHVT and CDR2 is SQSDAQ in the germline V gene. Trimming cost V 2 bases and J 3 bases; bases outside gene matches: 16. CDR3 residues: CASSLPGTGPGLEDTEAFF. The CDR3 DNA reads as TGTGCCAGCAGCTTACCCGGGACAGGGCCTGGTCTGGAGGACACTGAAGCTTTCTTT.

The V and J genes are TRBV7-3 and TRBJ2-6; 7 nucleotides line up with TRBD1. This CDR3 is built from 17 residues. From germline, CDR1 is SGHTA and CDR2 FQGTGA. J was trimmed by 0 bases and V by 8 bases; bases with no gene match: 10. In DNA, the CDR3 is TGTGCCAGCCAGGGGGTCAGGGGTAGCTCTGGGGCCAACGTCCTGACTTTC. Translating it yields CASQGVRGSSGANVLTF.

Written as DNA, the CDR3 is TGTGCCATCAGTGAGTTGGACGCTAGCAATCAGCCCCAGCATTTT. It yields the protein CAISELDASNQPQHF. V and J are TRBV10-3 and TRBJ1-5, with D unclear. This CDR3 spans 15 amino acids. Trimming took off 1 base at V and 0 bases at J, with 7 bases between the two ends. In germline, CDR1 is ENHRY, CDR2 SYGVKD.

The V gene is TRBV6-5, the J gene TRBJ1-1; D not resolved. This CDR3 comprises 13 residues. The ends were cut back, 7 bases at V and 0 bases at J, with 9 bases in the middle. Germline V gene lookup returns CDR1 MNHEY and CDR2 SVGAGI. CDR3 sequence (DNA): TGTGCCAGCACGGACGGGATGAACACTGAAGCTTTCTTT. This sequence encodes CASTDGMNTEAFF.

The gene calls are TRBV28 and TRBJ2-7; D call uncertain. Trimming stripped 5 bases from V and 1 base from J, with 15 bases between. The CDR3 sequence is 15 residues long. Germline CDR1 is MDHEN and CDR2 is SYDVKM. The CDR3 region is CASSPWKGLSYEQYF. For the CDR3, the DNA is TGTGCCAGCAGTCCTTGGAAAGGGTTGTCCTACGAGCAGTACTTC.

This chain joins TRBV10-2 and TRBJ2-1, with TRBD2 matching over 16 bases. Germline CDR1 reads WSHSY; CDR2 reads SAAADI. The CDR3 sequence is 20 residues long. The J segment lost 0 bases and the V segment lost 5 bases, leaving 10 bases of the junction unmatched. The CDR3 here is CASSPPRGLAGGRSYNEQFF. As DNA, the CDR3 is TGCGCCAGCAGTCCCCCCAGGGGACTAGCGGGAGGGCGCTCCTACAATGAGCAGTTCTTC.

J is TRBJ1-2 and V is TRBV2; D uncertain. This CDR3 comprises 12 residues. CDR1 is SNHLY, CDR2 FYNNEI, per germline. The V and J ends lost 4 bases and 4 bases respectively, with 7 bases between them. CDR3 coding DNA: TGTGCCAGCAGTGTGGATTCCTATGGCTACACCTTC. Protein: CASSVDSYGYTF.

V gene TRBV12-5 combines with J gene TRBJ2-1; 7 bases are a match to TRBD2. V shed 7 bases and J 2 bases; nucleotides not matched to a gene: 5. The CDR3 loop spans 14 amino acids. CDR1 LGHNT and CDR2 FRNRAP come from the germline V gene. Here the CDR3 reads CASAGGNTYNEQFF. Here the CDR3 DNA reads TGTGCTAGTGCCGGGGGGAATACCTACAATGAGCAGTTCTTC.

The V and J genes are TRBV6-1 and TRBJ2-6; D is possibly TRBD1 (5 bases). The germline V and J ends were trimmed by 3 bases and 3 bases, with 18 bases remaining between them. Germline V gene data show CDR1 as MNHNS and CDR2 as SASEGT. The CDR3 sequence is 18 residues long. The CDR3 DNA follows: TGTGCCAGCAGTGAGGGTTACATTGTAAGGGGTGGGGCCAACGTCCTGACTTTC. Protein product: CASSEGYIVRGGANVLTF.

J is TRBJ1-4 and V is TRBV5-4; the D is unclear. Trimming stripped 2 bases from V and 5 bases from J, with 7 bases between. The CDR3 spans 13 residues. Germline V lookup: CDR1 SGHNT, CDR2 YYREEE (reference sequence). DNA for the CDR3: TGTGCCAGCAGCTTCTGGTCGAATGAAAAACTGTTTTTT. It yields the protein CASSFWSNEKLFF. The complete variable domain, with remaining parts taken from reference TRBV5-4 and TRBJ1-4, reads ETGVTQSPTHLIKTRGQQVTLRCSSQSGHNTVSWYQQALGQGPQFIFQYYREEENGRGNFPPRFSGLQFPNYSSELNVNALELDDSALYLCASSFWSNEKLFFGSGTQLSVL.

This rearrangement joins TRBV15 to TRBJ1-3; no firm D call. V lost 0 bases to trimming and J lost 0 bases, with 9 bases between them. Per the germline V gene, CDR1 is LNHNV and CDR2 is YYDKDF (reference sequence). The CDR3 is 16 residues long. In DNA form, the CDR3 reads TGTGCCACCAGCAGAGATGGAGTCAGCTCTGGAAACACCATATATTTT. This gives the protein CATSRDGVSSGNTIYF.

This clone was detected only once. V gene TRBV7-2 combines with J gene TRBJ2-7; D remains ambiguous. The ends were cut back, 1 base at V and 3 bases at J, with 13 bases in the middle. The germline CDR1 and CDR2 sequences are SGHTA and FQGNSA. The CDR3 spans 15 residues. Here the CDR3 reads CASSLEVVTFYEQYF. Written as DNA, the CDR3 is TGTGCCAGCAGCTTAGAAGTTGTCACCTTCTACGAGCAGTACTTC.